The 10 T cell receptor beta chains below all came from one sample that was sequenced in a study. Each CDR3 protein gets one entry after TCRdb re-called the reads with MiXCR. The data contain 15,000 or so distinct CDR3 sequences, about 35% of them singletons. The specimen was blood. The receptor set was obtained from a human donor.

There are many counts of this clonotype. The chain carries TRBV4-3 and TRBJ2-1, with D maybe TRBD2 (6 bases). Germline loops: CDR1 LGHNA, CDR2 YSLEER. The CDR3 loop spans 17 amino acids. V lost 10 bases to trimming and J lost 0 bases, with 22 bases between them. The CDR3 region has the DNA TGCGCCAAAACGACCCCAAGCCCCGGGAGCTCCTACAATGAGCAGTTCTTC. Its translation is CAKTTPSPGSSYNEQFF.

The chain combines TRBV29-1 with TRBJ2-7; D possibly corresponds to TRBD2 (6 bases). V gave up 8 bases and J gave up 1 base, with 30 bases separating them. The length of the CDR3 is 18 residues. Germline assignment: CDR1 SQVTM and CDR2 ANQGSEA. The CDR3 reads CSSSISGRHGGRSYEQYF. CDR3 nucleotides: TGCAGCAGTTCGATAAGCGGCCGCCATGGAGGGAGATCCTACGAGCAGTACTTC.

This clonotype has just one count. This could be a read error, since a much larger clone is one nucleotide away. The chain has TRBV14 and TRBJ2-5, with D perhaps assigned TRBD1 or TRBD2 (5 bases each). The germline V gene has CDR1 SGHDN and CDR2 FVKESK. This CDR3 comprises 17 residues. The germline V and J ends were trimmed by 4 bases and 0 bases, with 18 bases remaining between them. CDR3 coding DNA: TGTGCCAGCAGCCCGCCGTGGGGACGGGCGAACCAAGAGACCCAGTACTTC. Translated, it gives CASSPPWGRANQETQYF.

The genes are TRBV28 and TRBJ2-1; 7 nucleotides align to TRBD1. The V gene end was trimmed by 5 bases and the J gene end by 7 bases; junction bases not matched to a gene: 17. This CDR3 contains 17 residues. Germline CDR1 and CDR2: MDHEN and SYDVKM. The CDR3 DNA follows: TGTGCCAGCAGTCACAGGGGCGCTCGGGCTCAAAAAAATGAGCAGTTCTTC. This gives the protein CASSHRGARAQKNEQFF.

The rearrangement uses TRBV4-3 and TRBJ2-7, with 12 bases lining up with TRBD1. The V segment lost 7 bases and the J segment 7 bases; nucleotides outside the gene matches: 11. There are 15 residues in the CDR3. The germline V gene has CDR1 LGHNA and CDR2 YSLEER. CDR3 coding DNA: TGCGCCAGCAACCGACCGGGACAGGGGGCATGGGAGCAGTACTTC. It translates to CASNRPGQGAWEQYF.

For this clonotype: Being one base from a much bigger clone, this may be a read error. This chain uses TRBV20-1 with TRBJ2-1; 9 bases map to TRBD2. Trimming took 1 base from V and 7 from J; bases not matched to a gene: 8. Germline loops: CDR1 DFQATT, CDR2 SNEGSKA (reference sequence). This CDR3 comprises 15 residues. CDR3 in amino acids: CSARGEAGGQNEQFF. CDR3 bases: TGCAGTGCTAGAGGGGAAGCGGGAGGTCAAAATGAGCAGTTCTTC.

This clonotype was seen repeatedly, ten times or more. The chain uses TRBV4-3 and TRBJ2-2, with 9 bases identical to TRBD2. The V gene's germline CDR1 is LGHNA and CDR2 YSLEER. This CDR3 has 17 residues. V shed 3 bases, J shed 6 bases, and the junction held 11 bases outside the gene matches. The CDR3: CASSQELSGSVPGELFF. The CDR3 coding sequence is TGCGCCAGCAGCCAGGAGCTTAGCGGGAGCGTGCCCGGGGAGCTGTTTTTT.

The chain uses TRBV12-3 or TRBV12-4 and TRBJ2-7; maybe TRBD2 (7 bases). The CDR3 has 22 residues. V was shortened by 4 bases and J by 3 bases, with 37 bases between the two germline ends. As DNA, the CDR3 is TGTGCCAGCAGTTCGATAAGCGGCCGCCATGGAGGGAGCGGGACACCTAACTACGAGCAGTACTTC. Translated: CASSSISGRHGGSGTPNYEQYF.

CDR3 residues: CASSQAGTSVNEQYF. The CDR3 DNA is TGTGCCAGCAGCCAAGCCGGGACTAGCGTTAACGAGCAGTACTTC. The V call is TRBV14, the J call TRBJ2-7; 10 bases match TRBD2. CDR1 is SGHDN and CDR2 is FVKESK in the germline V gene. The V and J ends lost 1 base and 5 bases, in that order; junction bases with no gene match: 5. The CDR3 length is 15 residues.

The table lists this clonotype with many counts. CDR3 nucleotides: TGTGCCAGCAGCTTATCCGGGACAGGGGGCTTTCGGTACAATGAGCAGTTCTTC. Its protein product is CASSLSGTGGFRYNEQFF. The chain links TRBV13 to TRBJ2-1, with TRBD1 identical over 12 bases. There are 18 residues in the CDR3. Trimming removed 2 bases from V and 4 bases from J; junction bases left unmatched: 9. Germline lookup yields CDR1 PRHDT and CDR2 FYEKMQ (reference sequence).